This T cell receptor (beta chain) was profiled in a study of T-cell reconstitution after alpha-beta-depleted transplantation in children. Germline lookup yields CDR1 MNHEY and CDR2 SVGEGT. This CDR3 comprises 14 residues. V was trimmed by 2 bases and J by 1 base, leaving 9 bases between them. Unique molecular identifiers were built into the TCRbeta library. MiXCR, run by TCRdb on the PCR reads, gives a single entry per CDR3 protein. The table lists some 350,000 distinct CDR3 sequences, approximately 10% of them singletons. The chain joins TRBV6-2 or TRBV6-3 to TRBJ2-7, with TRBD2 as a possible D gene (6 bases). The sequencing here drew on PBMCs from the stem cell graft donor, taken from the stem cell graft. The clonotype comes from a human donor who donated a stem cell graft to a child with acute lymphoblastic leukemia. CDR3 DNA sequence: TGTGCCAGCAGTTACCAGGAGGGGTCCTACGAGCAGTACTTC. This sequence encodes CASSYQEGSYEQYF.